This T cell receptor (beta chain) was captured by sequencing in a study of prognosis after radiotherapy for stage I lung cancer. Study as a whole: It was between 2018 and early 2019 that stage I non-small cell lung cancer patients were enrolled. Ages of the roughly 12 men and 6 women ranged roughly 50 to 95 years, median 74.5.

Comment on this clonotype: Antigen: not known.

From genomic DNA, two-round multiplex PCR was used to amplify TCR beta CDR3. First-round PCR used primers specific to each TRBV and TRBJ gene. TCRdb fed the multiplex PCR reads into MiXCR, producing one record per CDR3 protein. The data show fewer than 40,000 distinct CDR3 sequences, approximately 46% seen once. Per the germline V gene, CDR1 is MGHRA and CDR2 is YSYEKL. This CDR3 is 16 amino acids long. Deletions cut 1 base from V and 5 bases from J, with 14 bases between. Study findings and constraints: Patients who developed distant metastases had lower Shannon entropy after stereotactic body radiation therapy.

The rearrangement uses TRBV4-1 and TRBJ1-4; possibly TRBD1 for D (5 bases). Sequencing used PBMCs, obtained before or after stereotactic body radiation therapy (not recorded which). This TCR derives from a donor aged 50 or older with non-small cell lung cancer. The CDR3: CASSQGYQGRNEKLFF. The CDR3 bases are TGCGCCAGCAGCCAAGGTTACCAGGGCAGAAATGAAAAACTGTTTTTT.